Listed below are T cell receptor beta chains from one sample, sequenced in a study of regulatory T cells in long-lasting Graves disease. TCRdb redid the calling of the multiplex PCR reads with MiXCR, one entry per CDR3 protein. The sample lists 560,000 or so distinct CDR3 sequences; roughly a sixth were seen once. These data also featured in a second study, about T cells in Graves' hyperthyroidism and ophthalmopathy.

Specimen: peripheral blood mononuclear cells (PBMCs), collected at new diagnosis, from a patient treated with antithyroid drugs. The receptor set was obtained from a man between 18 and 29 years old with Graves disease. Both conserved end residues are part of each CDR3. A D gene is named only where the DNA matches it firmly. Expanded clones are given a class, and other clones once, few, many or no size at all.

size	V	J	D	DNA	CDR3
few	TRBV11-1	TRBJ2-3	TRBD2	TGTGCCAGCAGCACCAGGACTAGCGGAAACACAGATACGCAGTATTTT	CASSTRTSGNTDTQYF
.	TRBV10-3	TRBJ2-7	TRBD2	TGTGCCATCAGTGGGACACCTAGACTAGCGGGGTCCTACGAGCAGTACTTC	CAISGTPRLAGSYEQYF
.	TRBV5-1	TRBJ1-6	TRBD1	TGCGCCAGCAGCAGACAGGGGGAAGGAAATTCACCCCTCCACTTT	CASSRQGEGNSPLHF
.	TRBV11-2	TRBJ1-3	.	TGTGCCAGCAGCTTAGTCGGGTATGCTGGAAACACCATATATTTT	CASSLVGYAGNTIYF
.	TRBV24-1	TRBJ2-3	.	TGTGCCACCAGTGATTTGCAACAGGGTACGGGCACAGATACGCAGTATTTT	CATSDLQQGTGTDTQYF
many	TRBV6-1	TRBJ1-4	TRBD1	TGTGCCAGCAGTGAAGCTCCAGGGGGCTTAACTAATGAAAAACTGTTTTTT	CASSEAPGGLTNEKLFF
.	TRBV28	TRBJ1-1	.	TGTGCCAGCAGTTACTCACTGAACATGAACACTGAAGCTTTCTTT	CASSYSLNMNTEAFF
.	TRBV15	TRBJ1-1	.	TGTGCCACCAGCAGAGGAGGTGACACTGAAGCTTTCTTT	CATSRGGDTEAFF
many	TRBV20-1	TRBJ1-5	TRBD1	TGCAGTGCCAGGGGGGGGACAGGGAACAATCAGCCCCAGCATTTT	CSARGGTGNNQPQHF
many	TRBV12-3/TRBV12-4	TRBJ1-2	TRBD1	TGTGCCAGCAGTTTTAGGGGGCGCGGTGGCTACACCTTC	CASSFRGRGGYTF
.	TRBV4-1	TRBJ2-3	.	TGCGCCAGCCGGGCTTCGGGGGAGTTAGATACGCAGTATTTT	CASRASGELDTQYF
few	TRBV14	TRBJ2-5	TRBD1	TGTGCCAGCAACGAGATAGGGACAGCCAATCAAGAGACCCAGTACTTC	CASNEIGTANQETQYF
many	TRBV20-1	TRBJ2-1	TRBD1	TGCAGTGCTAGAGTTCAGGGACAGGGTGAGAATGAGCAGTTCTTC	CSARVQGQGENEQFF
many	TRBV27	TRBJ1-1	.	TGTGCCAGCCGCCTCTACGGGCACACTGAAGCTTTCTTT	CASRLYGHTEAFF
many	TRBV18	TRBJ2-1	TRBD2	TGTGCCAGCTCACCAGTTACTCTAGCGGGAGGAAGTGAGCAGTTCTTC	CASSPVTLAGGSEQFF
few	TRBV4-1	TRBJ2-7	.	TGCGCCAGCAGCCAAGAGAGAGTAGCCTACGAGCAGTACTTC	CASSQERVAYEQYF
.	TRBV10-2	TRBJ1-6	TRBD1	TGCGCCAGCGGGGACAGGGTATCCTATAATTCACCCCTCCACTTT	CASGDRVSYNSPLHF
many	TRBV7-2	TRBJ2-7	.	TGTGCCAGCAGCTTTTCGGGGAGGGAGCAGTACTTC	CASSFSGREQYF
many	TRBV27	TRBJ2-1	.	TGTGCCAGCAGTTTTTTGGGGGATCTGAACAATGAGCAGTTCTTC	CASSFLGDLNNEQFF